A selection of T cell receptor beta chains follows, all from one sample in a study of persistence of HIV-infected CD4 T cells. Data came from immunoSEQ multiplex PCR; TCRdb stores just in-frame clones and leaves some out. The sample has some 16,000 clones, about 61% seen once. No antigen is known for these receptors. The sample in question was CD4+ T cells sorted from PBMCs after roughly 19-hour stimulation, obtained from a patient who received antiretroviral therapy. Every receptor here comes from an adult woman with HIV who was CMV-seropositive. Both conserved end residues are part of each CDR3. A D gene is named only where the DNA matches it firmly. For some rows the clone size is stated as once, few or many, or as a class when expanded; others skip it.

-	TRBD1	TRBJ2-1	TRBV6-2/TRBV6-3	CASSPRPGQVLNEQFF	TGTGCCAGCAGCCCTCGGCCGGGACAGGTCCTCAATGAGCAGTTCTTC
few	-	TRBJ2-5	TRBV11-3	CASSLDGGRGEETQYF	TGTGCCAGCAGCTTAGATGGTGGCAGGGGGGAAGAGACCCAGTACTTC
-	-	TRBJ1-5	TRBV12-5	CASGLFEGNQPQHF	TGTGCTAGTGGTTTGTTTGAAGGGAATCAGCCCCAGCATTTT
-	TRBD1	TRBJ2-2	TRBV30	CAWSGDRVSGELFF	TGTGCCTGGAGTGGGGACAGGGTGTCCGGGGAGCTGTTTTTT
few	-	TRBJ2-3	TRBV5-1	CASSLDSPGTDTQYF	TGCGCCAGCAGCTTGGACAGTCCTGGCACAGATACGCAGTATTTT
-	TRBD1	TRBJ2-1	TRBV10-1	CASSESMTGIHQFF	TGCGCCAGCAGTGAGTCAATGACAGGGATTCATCAGTTCTTC
-	-	TRBJ2-7	TRBV2	CASSERLEQYF	TGTGCCAGCAGTGAAAGGTTGGAGCAGTACTTC
-	-	TRBJ2-1	TRBV5-1	CASSPTPSSYNEQFF	TGCGCCAGCAGCCCTACACCTAGCTCCTACAATGAGCAGTTCTTC
-	-	TRBJ1-1	TRBV7-9	CASSFLVGTEAFF	TGTGCCAGCAGCTTTTTGGTAGGCACTGAAGCTTTCTTT
-	-	TRBJ1-1	TRBV21-1	CASLQVEAFF	TGTGCCAGCCTACAGGTTGAAGCTTTCTTT
-	TRBD1	TRBJ1-2	TRBV3-1/TRBV3-2	CASSPQGTNYGYTF	TGTGCCAGCAGCCCACAGGGGACTAACTATGGCTACACCTTC
-	-	TRBJ1-1	TRBV19	CATTSTGMNTEAFF	TGTGCCACCACCTCTACAGGGATGAACACTGAAGCTTTCTTT
-	-	TRBJ1-2	TRBV2	CASSDRADYGYTF	TGTGCCAGCAGTGACCGGGCGGACTATGGCTACACCTTC
-	-	TRBJ2-3	TRBV5-6	CASSIGTFTDTQYF	TGTGCCAGCAGCATAGGAACTTTCACAGATACGCAGTATTTT
once	-	TRBJ2-7	TRBV27	CASSPLTRFEQYF	TGTGCCAGCAGTCCGCTCACGCGTTTTGAGCAGTACTTC
few	TRBD1	TRBJ1-5	TRBV7-2	CASSFGQVWQPQHF	TGTGCCAGCAGCTTCGGACAGGTTTGGCAGCCCCAGCATTTT
once	-	TRBJ2-7	TRBV6-5	CASSYSSGASYEQYF	TGTGCCAGCAGTTACTCATCCGGGGCCTCCTACGAGCAGTACTTC
once	-	TRBJ1-5	TRBV10-2	CASLGFQGRSAQHF	TGCGCCAGCTTGGGGTTTCAGGGGAGATCAGCCCAGCATTTT
-	-	TRBJ2-2	TRBV5-4	CASSKGAGNTGELFF	TGTGCCAGCAGCAAAGGGGCGGGGAACACCGGGGAGCTGTTTTTT
-	-	TRBJ1-2	TRBV7-6	CASSLDSAVNYGYTF	TGTGCCAGCAGCTTAGATTCCGCGGTCAACTATGGCTACACCTTC
-	-	TRBJ2-2	TRBV5-5	CASSLDSVAGELFF	TGTGCCAGCAGCTTGGACAGCGTGGCCGGGGAGCTGTTTTTT
few	-	TRBJ1-6	TRBV4-1	CASSQVVSGRSYNSPLHF	TGCGCCAGCAGCCAAGTGGTGTCAGGGCGATCCTATAATTCACCCCTCCACTTT
-	TRBD1	TRBJ1-5	TRBV6-5	CASIGGRGSGQPQHF	TGTGCCAGCATAGGCGGCAGGGGGTCGGGGCAGCCCCAGCATTTT
few	-	TRBJ2-2	TRBV10-1	CASSESRGGPGELFF	TGCGCCAGCAGTGAGTCGAGGGGGGGCCCCGGGGAGCTGTTTTTT
-	-	TRBJ1-2	TRBV3-1/TRBV3-2	CASSRGRGYTF	TGTGCCAGCAGCCGGGGGCGCGGCTACACCTTC
-	-	TRBJ1-6	TRBV12-3/TRBV12-4	CASSLWGRALHF	TGTGCCAGCAGTTTGTGGGGTAGGGCCCTCCACTTT
-	-	TRBJ2-1	TRBV15	CATSRDRSIVEQFF	TGTGCCACCAGCAGAGATCGTAGTATTGTTGAGCAGTTCTTC
once	-	TRBJ1-1	TRBV5-1	CASSLATNMNTEAFF	TGCGCCAGCAGCTTGGCCACCAACATGAACACTGAAGCTTTCTTT
few	TRBD1	TRBJ1-2	TRBV6-2/TRBV6-3	CASSYRDRGRGGYTF	TGTGCCAGCAGTTACAGGGACAGGGGGCGCGGAGGCTACACCTTC
-	-	TRBJ1-3	TRBV9	CASSVAEPSSGNTIYF	TGTGCCAGCAGCGTAGCGGAGCCTTCCTCTGGAAACACCATATATTTT
medium-sized	-	TRBJ2-1	TRBV11-3	CASSWAGEAWNEQFF	TGTGCCAGCAGCTGGGCAGGGGAGGCGTGGAATGAGCAGTTCTTC
-	-	TRBJ1-2	TRBV3-1/TRBV3-2	CASSQTPGDNYGYTF	TGTGCCAGCAGCCAGACGCCAGGGGACAACTATGGCTACACCTTC
-	-	TRBJ1-2	TRBV19	CASSPRRTYGYTF	TGTGCCAGTAGTCCCAGACGCACCTATGGCTACACCTTC
-	TRBD2	TRBJ2-5	TRBV7-8	CASSLDVAGEETQYF	TGTGCCAGCAGCTTAGACGTTGCGGGGGAGGAGACCCAGTACTTC
-	-	TRBJ1-2	TRBV3-1/TRBV3-2	CASSQGNYGYTF	TGTGCCAGCAGCCAGGGGAACTATGGCTACACCTTC
-	TRBD1	TRBJ1-4	TRBV5-1	CASSLLGTGNNEKLFF	TGCGCCAGCAGCCTACTCGGGACAGGAAATAATGAAAAACTGTTTTTT
few	-	TRBJ2-7	TRBV3-1/TRBV3-2	CASSSSDYEQYF	TGTGCCAGCAGCTCGTCGGACTACGAGCAGTACTTC
-	TRBD1	TRBJ2-7	TRBV3-1/TRBV3-2	CASSHDPGGYEQYF	TGTGCCAGCAGCCATGACCCAGGGGGATACGAGCAGTACTTC
-	-	TRBJ2-5	TRBV9	CASSVAGVETQYF	TGTGCCAGCAGCGTAGCGGGGGTGGAGACCCAGTACTTC
few	TRBD1	TRBJ1-1	TRBV5-6	CASRALGQGTEAFF	TGTGCCAGCAGAGCTCTGGGACAGGGCACTGAAGCTTTCTTT
-	-	TRBJ2-5	TRBV3-1/TRBV3-2	CASSPVLGRQIETQYF	TGTGCCAGCAGCCCCGTCCTGGGACGGCAAATAGAGACCCAGTACTTC
-	TRBD1	TRBJ1-5	TRBV5-1	CASSPIGGSQPQHF	TGCGCCAGCAGCCCAATAGGGGGCAGTCAGCCCCAGCATTTT
-	-	TRBJ2-1	TRBV5-1	CASSLGGVSLGEEQFF	TGCGCCAGCAGCTTGGGAGGCGTTTCACTAGGGGAGGAGCAGTTCTTC
few	-	TRBJ1-1	TRBV28	CASNAGGAGNTEAFF	TGTGCCAGCAATGCCGGAGGGGCGGGAAACACTGAAGCTTTCTTT
-	TRBD1	TRBJ1-2	TRBV28	CASSRGTETFFYGYTF	TGTGCCAGCAGCCGGGGGACAGAGACTTTCTTTTATGGCTACACCTTC
-	TRBD2	TRBJ2-2	TRBV5-1	CASREASNTGELFF	TGCGCCAGCCGGGAGGCCTCGAACACCGGGGAGCTGTTTTTT
-	TRBD1	TRBJ1-2	TRBV9	CASSGGTGFRYTF	TGTGCCAGCAGCGGGGGGACAGGATTTCGCTACACCTTC
-	-	TRBJ2-2	TRBV30	CAWSSGVATGELFF	TGTGCCTGGAGTTCAGGGGTGGCCACCGGGGAGCTGTTTTTT
-	-	TRBJ1-3	TRBV19	CASSILGSGNTIYF	TGTGCCAGTAGTATTCTCGGCTCTGGAAACACCATATATTTT
-	TRBD1	TRBJ1-3	TRBV5-1	CASSLFAGGGNTIYF	TGCGCCAGCAGCTTGTTTGCAGGGGGTGGAAACACCATATATTTT
-	-	TRBJ1-5	TRBV6-5	CASNHRDVQPQHF	TGTGCCAGCAATCACAGGGACGTTCAGCCCCAGCATTTT
few	TRBD2	TRBJ2-2	TRBV7-3	CASSLGLSGGAGELFF	TGTGCCAGCAGCTTAGGACTTAGCGGGGGCGCCGGGGAGCTGTTTTTT
-	TRBD1	TRBJ1-6	TRBV28	CASRAGTGTSPLHF	TGTGCCAGCAGGGCCGGGACAGGTACATCACCCCTCCACTTT
few	-	TRBJ1-6	TRBV6-1	CASSERIASPLHF	TGTGCCAGCAGTGAGCGAATCGCTTCACCCCTCCACTTT
-	TRBD2	TRBJ2-2	TRBV4-2	CASSPRLAGGPGSGELFF	TGTGCCAGCAGCCCCCGACTAGCGGGGGGGCCGGGGTCCGGGGAGCTGTTTTTT